These 16 T cell receptor beta chains were sequenced from one sample in a study of OX40 agonist ivuxolimab in advanced cancers. Generated by immunoSEQ multiplex PCR, the TCRdb table keeps only in-frame clones and is missing some. The sample shows around 20,000 clones, 65% to 90% of them seen only once. The sequencing here drew on CD4+ or CD8+ T cells sorted from blood, taken in a trial of the OX40 agonist ivuxolimab. The source of these receptors is an adult with an advanced solid tumor such as melanoma, head and neck, liver or kidney cancer.

This sequence joins TRBV7-2 and TRBJ1-6; perhaps TRBD1 as D (5 bases). Germline values: CDR1 SGHTA, CDR2 FQGNSA. The CDR3 is made up of 18 amino acids. V dropped 0 bases and J dropped 4 bases, with 16 bases sitting between them. The CDR3 sequence: CASSLARVGRGYNSPLHF. In DNA form, the CDR3 reads TGTGCCAGCAGCTTAGCGCGCGTAGGGAGGGGTTATAATTCACCCCTCCACTTT.

The rearrangement links TRBV28 to TRBJ1-4; possible D gene TRBD1, 6 bases. V was cut by 5 bases and J by 3 bases, with 16 bases left in between. This CDR3 has 16 amino acids. In germline, CDR1 is MDHEN, CDR2 SYDVKM. Here the CDR3 reads CASSLGQKVANEKLFF. As DNA, the CDR3 is TGTGCCAGCAGTCTCGGACAGAAGGTAGCTAATGAAAAACTGTTTTTT.

This chain links TRBV6-1 with TRBJ2-5; 7 bases map to TRBD2. CDR1 is MNHNS and CDR2 is SASEGT in the germline V gene. Unmatched junction bases numbered 16, after V lost 10 bases and J lost 5 bases. The CDR3 runs 15 residues. The CDR3 bases are TGTGCCACCTCGAGAATGGCGGGAGTCGGGGAGACCCAGTACTTC. Amino acid sequence: CATSRMAGVGETQYF.

The sample holds a few counts of this clone. The chain has TRBV28 and TRBJ1-2, with 9 nucleotides matching TRBD1. The CDR3 consists of 15 residues. With V trimmed by 5 bases and J by 2 bases, 6 bases remained unmatched. Germline CDR1 and CDR2: MDHEN and SYDVKM. CDR3 sequence reads: CASSPGQGWNYGYTF. CDR3 DNA: TGTGCCAGCAGTCCTGGACAGGGGTGGAACTATGGCTACACCTTC.

This clone was detected only a few times. The V gene is TRBV4-1, the J gene TRBJ1-6; D not resolved. The CDR3 sequence is 20 residues long. The germline V gene encodes CDR1 MGHRA and CDR2 YSYEKL. The ends were cut back, 0 bases at V and 9 bases at J, with 27 bases in the middle. The CDR3 is CASSQDLFGLLRMFSSPLHF. CDR3 DNA sequence: TGCGCCAGCAGCCAAGATTTATTCGGCCTATTAAGAATGTTCTCTTCACCCCTCCACTTT.

J is TRBJ2-5 and V is TRBV27; D not resolved. The CDR3 spans 16 residues. V shed 1 base and J shed 2 bases, with 14 bases lying between them. From germline, CDR1 is MNHEY and CDR2 SMNVEV (reference sequence). The CDR3 DNA follows: TGTGCCAGCAGTTTATTGCCAGGTTTCTCTCAAGAGACCCAGTACTTC. Its protein product is CASSLLPGFSQETQYF.

In DNA form, the CDR3 reads TGTGCCAGTAGTACCTTTCTAGCGGGGGGTTACTACGAGCAGTACTTC. Its protein is CASSTFLAGGYYEQYF. The genes are TRBV19 and TRBJ2-7; 11 bases are a match to TRBD2. V dropped 4 bases and J dropped 3; count of bases not matched to a gene: 8. Germline loops: CDR1 LNHDA, CDR2 SQIVND (reference sequence). The CDR3 sequence is 16 residues long.

J is TRBJ1-6 and V is TRBV27; D is unclear. Germline-derived CDR1 and CDR2 are MNHEY and SMNVEV (reference sequence). V gave up 8 bases and J gave up 7 bases, with 15 bases separating them. This CDR3 contains 14 residues. The CDR3 spells CASRSGHLNSPLHF. The DNA of the CDR3 is TGTGCCAGCCGATCAGGCCATTTGAATTCACCCCTCCACTTT.

This clone showed up just once. The chain recombines TRBV4-1 with TRBJ2-1, with D possibly TRBD2 on 5 matching bases. The CDR3 totals 15 residues. Between the trimmed V and J ends, which lost 3 bases and 8 bases, there was a span of 17 bases. In germline, CDR1 is MGHRA, CDR2 YSYEKL. CDR3 loop: CASSQKVGSWDEQFF. CDR3 sequence (DNA): TGCGCCAGCAGCCAGAAGGTGGGGAGCTGGGATGAGCAGTTCTTC.

The chain combines TRBV9 with TRBJ2-3; a weak D match, TRBD2 (6 bases). Trimming pared 4 bases from V and 0 bases from J, leaving 12 bases between. The V gene's germline CDR1 is SGDLS and CDR2 YYNGEE. CDR3 length equals 15 residues. The CDR3 DNA sequence: TGTGCCAGCAGCTATCTAGCGCTAAGCACAGATACGCAGTATTTT. It is translated as CASSYLALSTDTQYF.

The CDR3 protein is CASSSILAGGLYEQYF. For the CDR3, the DNA is TGTGCCAGCAGCTCCATACTAGCGGGGGGGCTTTACGAGCAGTACTTC. This chain uses TRBV7-9 with TRBJ2-7; TRBD2 aligns across 13 bases. V gave up 4 bases and J gave up 4 bases; unmatched junction bases: 7. The germline gives CDR1 SEHNR, CDR2 FQNEAQ (reference sequence). The CDR3 is 16 amino acids.

The gene calls are TRBV27 and TRBJ2-7; TRBD2 agrees at 9 bases. The V segment lost 0 bases and the J segment 2 bases; nucleotides outside the gene matches: 2. Germline V lookup: CDR1 MNHEY, CDR2 SMNVEV (reference sequence). The CDR3 is 15 amino acids. DNA for the CDR3: TGTGCCAGCAGTTTATCTAGCGGGAGCGCCTACGAGCAGTACTTC. It translates to CASSLSSGSAYEQYF.

The CDR3 here is CASSPWTGEGTEAFF. CDR3 nucleotide sequence: TGTGCCAGCAGCCCGTGGACAGGGGAGGGTACTGAAGCTTTCTTT. The rearrangement uses TRBV7-8 and TRBJ1-1; the match to TRBD1 covers 9 bases. CDR1 is SGHVS, CDR2 FQNEAQ, per germline. This CDR3 has 15 amino acids. V was pared by 5 bases and J by 5 bases, with 9 bases of the junction left unmatched.

The count of this clone is one. The chain links TRBV2 to TRBJ2-3; maybe TRBD2 (5 bases). Germline assignment: CDR1 SNHLY and CDR2 FYNNEI. The CDR3 runs 14 residues. Trimming took 10 bases from V and 0 from J, leaving 14 bases between them. CDR3 coding DNA: TGTGCCATCTCAGGACTTACTAGCACAGATACGCAGTATTTT. This gives the protein CAISGLTSTDTQYF.

V usage is TRBV28 and J usage is TRBJ1-2; D is unclear. The CDR3 has 13 amino acids. V lost 8 bases and J lost 8, with 18 bases in between. CDR1 and CDR2 from the germline V gene are MDHEN and SYDVKM. The CDR3, as DNA: TGTGCCAGCCTTTTGCGCGAGGCGCGGGGCTACACCTTC. Translated: CASLLREARGYTF.

The CDR3 sequence: CASSRPLRQGNTEAFF. The CDR3 DNA reads as TGCGCCAGCAGTCGCCCCCTCAGACAGGGAAACACTGAAGCTTTCTTT. The V call is TRBV4-1, the J call TRBJ1-1, with 7 bases that match TRBD1. There are 16 residues in the CDR3. Per the germline V gene, CDR1 is MGHRA and CDR2 is YSYEKL. V shed 6 bases and J 2 bases; nucleotides not matched to a gene: 12.